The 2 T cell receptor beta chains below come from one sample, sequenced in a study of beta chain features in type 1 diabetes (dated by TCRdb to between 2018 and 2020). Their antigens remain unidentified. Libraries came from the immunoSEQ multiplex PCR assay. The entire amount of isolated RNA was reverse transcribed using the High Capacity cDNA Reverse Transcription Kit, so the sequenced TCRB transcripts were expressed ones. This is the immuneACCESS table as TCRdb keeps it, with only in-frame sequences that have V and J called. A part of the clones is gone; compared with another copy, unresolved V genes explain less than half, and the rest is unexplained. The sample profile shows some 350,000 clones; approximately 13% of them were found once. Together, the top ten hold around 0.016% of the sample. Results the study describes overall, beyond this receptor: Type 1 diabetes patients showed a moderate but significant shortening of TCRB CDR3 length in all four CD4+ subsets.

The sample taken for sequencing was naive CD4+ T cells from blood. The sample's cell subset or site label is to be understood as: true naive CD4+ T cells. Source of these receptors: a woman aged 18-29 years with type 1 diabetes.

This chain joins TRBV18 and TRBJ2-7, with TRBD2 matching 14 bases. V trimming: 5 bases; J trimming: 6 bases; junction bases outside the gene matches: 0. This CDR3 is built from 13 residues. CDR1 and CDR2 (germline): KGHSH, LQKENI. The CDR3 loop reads CASSGLAGGEQYV. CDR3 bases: TGTGCCAGCTCAGGACTAGCGGGAGGCGAGCAGTACGTC.

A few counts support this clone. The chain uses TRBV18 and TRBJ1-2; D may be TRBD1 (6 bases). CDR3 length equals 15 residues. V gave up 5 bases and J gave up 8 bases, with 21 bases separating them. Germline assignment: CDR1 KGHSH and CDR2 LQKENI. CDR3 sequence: CASSIPNLTGRGYTF. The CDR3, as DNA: TGTGCCAGCTCAATCCCGAATCTTACAGGGCGAGGCTACACCTTC.